The 28 T cell receptor beta chains given below trace back to one sample, sequenced in a study of tumor-infiltrating lymphocytes in primary liver carcinoma. Blood RNA was derived from unsorted whole blood, and germline DNA was extracted too. Making TCR beta cDNA involved around 540 ng total RNA and a constant-region primer. Slightly modified ARM-PCR with three nested multiplex PCR rounds yielded TCR beta libraries. It was with TRBV1-TRBV30 forward primers and a C-beta reverse primer that the first two PCR rounds were run, at approximately 10 cycles each. One entry per CDR3 protein results from TCRdb running MiXCR on the multiplex PCR reads. The sample comprises 300,000 to 400,000 distinct CDR3 sequences, 55% to 65% of which are singletons, and 9% to 10% rests with the top ten. Input material: peripheral blood. Source of these receptors: a man in his forties with primary liver carcinoma and hepatitis B virus infection.

Concerning this clonotype: The CDR3 ends on some other residue instead of the conserved phenylalanine or tryptophan, so this is likely a read error. The chain links TRBV12-3 or TRBV12-4 to TRBJ2-2; the D gene is possibly TRBD1 (5 bases). Trimming left V 5 bases short and J 3 bases short, with 16 bases between. The CDR3 totals 16 residues. The CDR3 bases are TGTGCCAGCAGTGAAGCCCAGGGTGGTGACACCGGGGAGCTGTTTCTT. It codes for CASSEAQGGDTGELFL.

The table lists this clonotype with a count of one. This chain connects TRBV6-1 to TRBJ1-5; unclear D gene. Trimming took 7 bases from V and 4 from J, leaving 11 bases between them. The CDR3 consists of 13 residues. Germline values: CDR1 MNHNS, CDR2 SASEGT. CDR3 region: CASIGAGNQPQHF. CDR3 sequence (DNA): TGTGCCAGCATAGGCGCTGGGAATCAGCCCCAGCATTTT.

As concerns this clonotype: A read error may explain this, as a much larger clone is one base away. The chain is built from TRBV5-1 and TRBJ2-5; 8 bases map to TRBD2. The germline gives CDR1 SGHRS, CDR2 YFSETQ. The CDR3 sequence is 14 residues long. V gave up 1 base and J gave up 5 bases; unmatched junction bases: 4. The CDR3 region has the DNA TGCGCCAGCAGCTTGATGGGACTAGTGGAGACCCAGTACTTC. The encoded protein is CASSLMGLVETQYF.

Worth noting for this clonotype: A much larger clone is a single base away; this may be a read error. The rearrangement joins TRBV6-2 or TRBV6-3 to TRBJ1-1; D remains ambiguous. This CDR3 is 15 amino acids long. Looked up from germline, CDR1 is MNHEY and CDR2 is SVGEGT. The CDR3, as DNA: TGTGCCAGCAGTAGGGCCGACTCACTGAACACTGAAGCTTCCTTT. Translation gives CASSRADSLNTEASF.

This clonotype was picked up a small number of times. This sequence joins TRBV28 and TRBJ2-1; the D is unclear. Trimming took 2 bases from V and 3 from J, leaving 11 bases between them. The CDR3 contains 15 residues. Germline CDR1 is MDHEN and CDR2 is SYDVKM. CDR3 DNA: TGTGCCAGCAGTTTAGGAAGTTTCGACTACAATGAGCAGTTCTTC. Encoded protein: CASSLGSFDYNEQFF.

Details on this clonotype: A much larger clonotype is one base distant, so this may be a read error. DNA of the CDR3: TGCAGCGTTGAAGATTGGCTAGCGGGAGCCACCCTCTACAATGAGCAGTTCTTC. Encoded protein: CSVEDWLAGATLYNEQFF. The chain links TRBV29-1 to TRBJ2-1; TRBD2 agrees at 10 bases. J was trimmed by 3 bases and V by 0 bases; bases with no gene match: 11. There are 18 residues in the CDR3. The germline gives CDR1 SQVTM, CDR2 ANQGSEA.

In this sample, this clonotype is medium-sized (0.01 to 0.1%). The CDR3 sequence is CASSQENLPGGNQPQHF. CDR3 coding DNA: TGCGCCAGCAGCCAAGAAAATCTCCCAGGGGGCAATCAGCCCCAGCATTTT. The chain joins TRBV4-1 to TRBJ1-5; a possible D gene is TRBD1 (6 bases). This CDR3 region has 17 residues. Germline CDR1 reads MGHRA; CDR2 reads YSYEKL. With 0 bases removed from V and 2 bases from J, the gap between germline ends came to 14 bases.

Details on this clonotype: One end of the junction is discordant with germline, which a read error may explain. This chain joins TRBV6-1 and TRBJ1-1, with D possibly being TRBD1 (5 bases). The CDR3 length is 14 residues. From germline, CDR1 is MNHNS and CDR2 SASEGT. Here the CDR3 DNA reads TGTGCCAGCAGTAAAGGAGGGGTCACCCCCCGAGCTTTCTTC. Its protein is CASSKGGVTPRAFF.

Notes on this clonotype: Its ends do not fully match the called genes, so a read error is possible. V and J are TRBV6-2 or TRBV6-3 and TRBJ2-4; TRBD2 might be the D (5 bases). The germline V gene encodes CDR1 MNHEY and CDR2 SVGEGT. The CDR3 spans 17 residues. CDR3: CASSLPWSLRDKNIQYF. The CDR3 DNA reads as TGTGCCAGCAGCCTCCCATGGAGTTTGAGGGATAAAAACATTCAATACTTC.

The sample holds a few counts of this clonotype. The V call is TRBV5-6, the J call TRBJ2-2, with 7 bases identical to TRBD1. The CDR3 is made up of 16 amino acids. J gave up 4 bases and V 0 bases, and 6 bases lay outside the gene matches. The germline V gene has CDR1 SGHDT and CDR2 YYEEEE. CDR3: CASSLAGRGSTGELFF. CDR3 bases: TGTGCCAGCAGCTTGGCAGGCAGGGGGAGCACCGGGGAGCTGTTTTTT.

The chain has TRBV6-1 and TRBJ2-2; D may be TRBD1 (6 bases). The CDR3 sequence is 13 residues long. The germline V gene has CDR1 MNHNS and CDR2 SASEGT. DNA for the CDR3: TGTGTCTGCAGTGAGGGGGAAACCGGGGAGCTGTTTTTT. Residues: CVCSEGETGELFF.

The chain has TRBV6-2 or TRBV6-3 and TRBJ2-1; possible D gene TRBD2, 6 bases. V lost 1 base, J lost 7 bases, and 20 bases lay in between. Germline CDR1 is MNHEY and CDR2 is SVGEGT. The CDR3 runs to 17 residues. The CDR3 here is CASSYYPPNGSLNEQFF. As DNA, the CDR3 is TGTGCCAGCAGTTACTACCCCCCTAACGGGAGCTTAAATGAGCAGTTCTTC.

A word on this clonotype: This may be a read error: a much more frequent sequence differs by one nucleotide. The V call is TRBV6-2 or TRBV6-3, the J call TRBJ2-1; tentatively, D is TRBD2 (6 bases). Looked up from germline, CDR1 is MNHEY and CDR2 is SVGEGT. The CDR3 spans 13 residues. For the CDR3, the DNA is TGTGCCGGCAGTTTACGGGAGTGGAATGAGCAGTTCTTC. This encodes CAGSLREWNEQFF.

This clonotype was found once. The genes are TRBV28 and TRBJ2-3; D is uncertain. This CDR3 region has 14 residues. The germline V and J ends were trimmed by 4 bases and 0 bases, with 8 bases remaining between them. CDR1 MDHEN and CDR2 SYDVKM come from the germline V gene. The CDR3 here is CASSSGPSTDTQYF. The CDR3 DNA sequence: TGTGCCAGCAGTTCGGGTCCTAGCACAGATACGCAGTATTTT. Looking up the rest from reference TRBV28 and TRBJ2-3 gives the full variable domain: DVKVTQSSRYLVKRTGEKVFLECVQDMDHENMFWYRQDPGLGLRLIYFSYDVKMKEKGDIPEGYSVSREKKERFSLILESASTNQTSMYLCASSSGPSTDTQYFGPGTRLTVL.

The rearrangement joins TRBV7-9 to TRBJ1-4, with a weak D call TRBD1 (5 bases). The CDR3 length is 16 residues. Trimming took 5 bases from V and 4 from J, leaving 17 bases between them. The germline V gene encodes CDR1 SEHNR and CDR2 FQNEAQ (reference sequence). The CDR3 spells CASSPLTAGGNEKLFF. Here the CDR3 DNA reads TGTGCCAGCAGCCCTCTGACGGCGGGGGGTAATGAAAAACTGTTTTTT.

This clonotype showed up many times. The chain employs TRBV24-1 and TRBJ2-4; 9 nucleotides align to TRBD1. Germline CDR1 reads KGHDR; CDR2 reads SFDVKD. The CDR3 extends over 16 amino acids. Trimming cost V 4 bases and J 3 bases; bases outside gene matches: 6. In DNA form, the CDR3 reads TGTGCCACCAGTGAGGACAGGGGCGCCTACAAAAACATTCAGTACTTC. Its translation: CATSEDRGAYKNIQYF.

Details on this clonotype: The germline gene is not matched at one end of the junction; a read error may be the cause. This chain links TRBV4-2 with TRBJ2-5, with 7 bases identical to TRBD1. The CDR3 has 15 amino acids. The germline V gene encodes CDR1 LGHNA and CDR2 YNFKEQ. CDR3: CAISQGDVMEETHYF. The DNA for the CDR3 is TGTGCCATCAGCCAGGGGGACGTTATGGAGGAGACCCATTACTTC.

For this clonotype: Possible read error: a much larger clone is one base away. The rearrangement joins TRBV4-3 to TRBJ1-2; no definite D call. Germline V CDR1 and CDR2: LGHNA, YSLEER. CDR3 length: 14 residues. CDR3 residues: CGSSQAFADYGYTF. CDR3 nucleotides: TGCGGCAGCAGCCAAGCATTTGCGGACTATGGCTACACCTTC.

Concerning this clonotype itself: The junction and the germline gene differ at one end; a read error may be behind it. The genes are TRBV11-2 and TRBJ2-1, with D uncertain. Germline assignment: CDR1 SGHAT and CDR2 FQNNGV. The CDR3 is 11 amino acids. In DNA form, the CDR3 reads TGTGTCAGCAGCCCCTATAATGAGCAGTTCTTC. This codes for CVSSPYNEQFF. Together with reference TRBV11-2 and TRBJ2-1, the CDR3 gives the full variable domain: EAGVAQSPRYKIIEKRQSVAFWCNPISGHATLYWYQQILGQGPKLLIQFQNNGVVDDSQLPKDRFSAERLKGVDSTLKIQPAKLEDSAVYLCVSSPYNEQFFGPGTRLTVL.

The sample holds one count of this clonotype. One end of the junction does not line up with germline, which may come from a read error. The chain uses TRBV6-1 and TRBJ2-5; TRBD2 agrees at 8 bases. Germline V gene data show CDR1 as MNHNS and CDR2 as SASEGT. The CDR3 sequence is 15 residues long. CDR3 in DNA: TGTGTCAGCAGTGAAGCGCTCAGGCGGGGGGAGACCAAGTACTTC. This gives the protein CVSSEALRRGETKYF.

In its sample, this clonotype was seen a few times. Given a much more abundant clone one base away, this may be a read error. The CDR3 loop reads CASSYSSVTDTQYF. In DNA form, the CDR3 reads TGTGCCAGCAGTTACTCTTCTGTCACAGATACGCAGTATTTT. This sequence joins TRBV6-6 and TRBJ2-3; no firm D call. Germline CDR1 is MNHNY and CDR2 is SVGAGI (reference sequence). The CDR3 contains 14 residues. Deletions cut 0 bases from V and 2 bases from J, with 6 bases between.

At least ten counts were recorded for this clonotype. CDR3 sequence reads: CASSLGANEQFF. The CDR3 DNA reads as TGTGCCAGCAGCTTAGGAGCGAATGAGCAGTTCTTC. The chain joins TRBV11-3 to TRBJ2-1; D uncertain. Germline lookup yields CDR1 SGHNT and CDR2 YENEEA. CDR3 length: 12 residues. V was clipped by 1 base and J by 7 bases, with 5 bases between them.

For this clonotype: A much larger clone differs from this one at a single base, so this may be a read error. V is TRBV4-3 and J is TRBJ2-1, with TRBD2 identical over 7 bases. CDR3 size: 16 residues. Germline loops: CDR1 LGHNA, CDR2 YSLEER. Trimming took 4 bases from V and 7 from J; bases not matched to a gene: 13. The CDR3 nucleotides read TGCGCCAGCAGCCGAGCTGGACTAGTTTATAGGAATGAGCAGTTCTTC. Translated: CASSRAGLVYRNEQFF.

The sample holds one count of this clonotype. Compared with germline, one end of the junction differs, possibly owing to a read error. V gene TRBV6-2 or TRBV6-3 combines with J gene TRBJ2-7; 7 bases are a match to TRBD1. CDR1 is MNHEY and CDR2 is SVGEGT in the germline V gene. This CDR3 has 13 residues. This CDR3 reads CASSSVGGYEHYF. CDR3 coding DNA: TGTGCCAGCAGTTCAGTAGGGGGCTACGAGCACTACTTC.

As to this clonotype: The junction does not match germline at one end; this may be a read error. The CDR3 bases are TGTGCCGGCAGCCCGACAGGGGGCGCCGGATCACCCCTCCACTTT. Translated: CAGSPTGGAGSPLHF. The chain combines TRBV6-1 with TRBJ1-6, with 10 bases aligning to TRBD1. The CDR3 has 15 residues. The germline gives CDR1 MNHNS, CDR2 SASEGT.

As concerns this clonotype: This CDR3 is missing its conserved last phenylalanine or tryptophan, likely due to a read error. This chain links TRBV6-5 with TRBJ1-1; a possible D gene is TRBD1 (5 bases). The germline gives CDR1 MNHEY, CDR2 SVGAGI. The CDR3 has 14 residues. Trimming shortened V by 6 bases and J by 0 bases, and 11 bases separated the two germline ends. The chain's CDR3 is CASRPEGMNTEAFS. The CDR3, as DNA: TGTGCCAGCAGACCCGAGGGGATGAACACTGAAGCTTTCTCT.

The V gene is TRBV6-2 or TRBV6-3, the J gene TRBJ2-7; tentative D call: TRBD1 (6 bases). The CDR3 extends over 14 amino acids. Deletions cut 6 bases from V and 2 bases from J, with 14 bases between. Germline-derived CDR1 and CDR2 are MNHEY and SVGEGT. Written as DNA, the CDR3 is TGTGCCAGCAGGACCCACAGGGTACCCTACGAGCAGTACTTC. Amino acid sequence: CASRTHRVPYEQYF.

As concerns this clonotype: A much larger clone is a single base away; this may be a read error. The J gene is TRBJ1-1, the V gene TRBV6-1, with 8 nucleotides matching TRBD1. The germline V gene encodes CDR1 MNHNS and CDR2 SASEGT. The CDR3 covers 14 residues. The CDR3 DNA reads TGTGGCAGCAGTGAATCAGGGGGCCCCACTGAAGCTTTCTTT. As protein: CGSSESGGPTEAFF.